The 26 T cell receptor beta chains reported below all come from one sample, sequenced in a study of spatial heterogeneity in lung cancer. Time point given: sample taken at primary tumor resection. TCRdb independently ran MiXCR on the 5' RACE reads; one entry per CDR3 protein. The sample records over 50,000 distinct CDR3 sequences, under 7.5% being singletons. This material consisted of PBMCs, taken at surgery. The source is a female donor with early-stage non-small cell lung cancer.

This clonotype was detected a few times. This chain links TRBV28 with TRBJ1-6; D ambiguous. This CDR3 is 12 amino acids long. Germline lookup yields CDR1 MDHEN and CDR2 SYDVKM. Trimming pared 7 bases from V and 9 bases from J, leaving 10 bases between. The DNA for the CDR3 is TGTGCCAGCAAAGTGGGGAGTTCACCCCTCCACTTT. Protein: CASKVGSSPLHF. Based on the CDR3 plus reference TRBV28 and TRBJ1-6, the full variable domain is DVKVTQSSRYLVKRTGEKVFLECVQDMDHENMFWYRQDPGLGLRLIYFSYDVKMKEKGDIPEGYSVSREKKERFSLILESASTNQTSMYLCASKVGSSPLHFGNGTRLTVT.

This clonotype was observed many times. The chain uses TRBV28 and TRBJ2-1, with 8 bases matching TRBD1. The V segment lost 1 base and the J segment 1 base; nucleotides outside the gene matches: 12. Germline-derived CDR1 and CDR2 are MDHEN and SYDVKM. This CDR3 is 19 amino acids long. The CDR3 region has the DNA TGTGCCAGCAGTTTATACGCCCCTGGACAGGGTGGGTCCTACAATGAGCAGTTCTTC. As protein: CASSLYAPGQGGSYNEQFF.

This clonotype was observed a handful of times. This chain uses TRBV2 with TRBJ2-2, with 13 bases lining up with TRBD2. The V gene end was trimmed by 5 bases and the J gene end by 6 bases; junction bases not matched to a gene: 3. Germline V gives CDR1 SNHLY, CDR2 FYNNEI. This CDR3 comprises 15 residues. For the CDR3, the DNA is TGTGCCAGCAGTCCCGGGACTAGCGGGGCCGGGGAGCTGTTTTTT. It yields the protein CASSPGTSGAGELFF.

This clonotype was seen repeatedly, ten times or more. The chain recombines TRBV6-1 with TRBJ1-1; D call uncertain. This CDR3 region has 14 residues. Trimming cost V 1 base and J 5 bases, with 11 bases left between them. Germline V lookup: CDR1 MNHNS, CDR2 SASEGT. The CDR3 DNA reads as TGTGCCAGCAGTGAAGTGTCTTCCGAGACTGAAGCTTTCTTT. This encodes CASSEVSSETEAFF.

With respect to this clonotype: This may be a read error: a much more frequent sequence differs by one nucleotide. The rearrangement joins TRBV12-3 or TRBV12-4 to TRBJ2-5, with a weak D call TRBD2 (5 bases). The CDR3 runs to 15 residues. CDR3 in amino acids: CASSLGFGEQETKYF. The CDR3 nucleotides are TGTGCCAGCAGTTTGGGATTCGGGGAGCAAGAGACCAAGTACTTC.

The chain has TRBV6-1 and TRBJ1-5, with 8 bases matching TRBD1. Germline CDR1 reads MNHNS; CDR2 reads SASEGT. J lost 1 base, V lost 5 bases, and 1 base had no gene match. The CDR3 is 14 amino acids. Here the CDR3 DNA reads TGTGCCAGCAGTCGACAGGGGAGCAATCAGCCCCAGCATTTT. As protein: CASSRQGSNQPQHF.

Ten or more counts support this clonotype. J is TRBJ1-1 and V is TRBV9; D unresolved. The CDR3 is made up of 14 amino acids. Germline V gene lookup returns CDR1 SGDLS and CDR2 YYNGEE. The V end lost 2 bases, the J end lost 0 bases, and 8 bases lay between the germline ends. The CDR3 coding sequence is TGTGCCAGCAGCGTGGACCCCATGAACACTGAAGCTTTCTTT. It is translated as CASSVDPMNTEAFF.

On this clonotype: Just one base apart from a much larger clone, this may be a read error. The CDR3 loop is CSAGEGVDTQYF. As DNA, the CDR3 is TGCAGCGCTGGAGAGGGGGTAGATACGCAGTATTTT. The J gene is TRBJ2-3, the V gene TRBV29-1, with TRBD1 as a possible D gene (6 bases). Trimming pared 7 bases from V and 5 bases from J, leaving 13 bases between. CDR1 SQVTM and CDR2 ANQGSEA come from the germline V gene. CDR3 length: 12 amino acids.

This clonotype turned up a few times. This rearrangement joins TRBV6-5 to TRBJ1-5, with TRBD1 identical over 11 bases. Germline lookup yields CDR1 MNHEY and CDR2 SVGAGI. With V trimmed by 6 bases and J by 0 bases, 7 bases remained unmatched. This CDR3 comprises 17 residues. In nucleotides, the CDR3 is TGTGCCAGCAGCCTTGGACAGGGGGCTGGTAGCAATCAGCCCCAGCATTTT. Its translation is CASSLGQGAGSNQPQHF.

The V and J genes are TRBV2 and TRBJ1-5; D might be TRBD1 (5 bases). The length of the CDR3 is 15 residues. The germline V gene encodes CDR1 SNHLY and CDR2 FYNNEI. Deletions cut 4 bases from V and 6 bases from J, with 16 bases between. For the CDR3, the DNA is TGTGCCAGCAGTGTGGGTACTACAGGTGCTCAGCCCCAGCATTTT. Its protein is CASSVGTTGAQPQHF.

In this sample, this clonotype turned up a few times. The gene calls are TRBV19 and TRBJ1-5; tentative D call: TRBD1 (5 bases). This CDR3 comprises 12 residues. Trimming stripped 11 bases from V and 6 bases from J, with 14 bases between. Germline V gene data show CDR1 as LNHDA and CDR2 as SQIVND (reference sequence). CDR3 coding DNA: TGTGCCGTTCAGGGAATCAGTCAGCCCCAGCATTTT. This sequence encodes CAVQGISQPQHF.

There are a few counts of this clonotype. CDR3 bases: TGCGCCAGCAGTCAATCGGGGAGAAGCACAGATACGCAGTATTTT. Translating gives CASSQSGRSTDTQYF. The V call is TRBV23-1, the J call TRBJ2-3; TRBD2 might be the D (5 bases). TRBV23-1 is given ORF status, its function remaining uncertain. Trimming removed 0 bases from V and 0 bases from J, with 7 bases in between. The CDR3 loop spans 15 amino acids.

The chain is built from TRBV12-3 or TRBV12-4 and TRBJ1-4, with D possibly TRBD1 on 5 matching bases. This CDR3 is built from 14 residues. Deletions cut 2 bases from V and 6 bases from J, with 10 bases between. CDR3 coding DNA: TGTGCCAGCAGTTTAAAGGGGCGGGATGAAAAACTGTTTTTT. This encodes CASSLKGRDEKLFF.

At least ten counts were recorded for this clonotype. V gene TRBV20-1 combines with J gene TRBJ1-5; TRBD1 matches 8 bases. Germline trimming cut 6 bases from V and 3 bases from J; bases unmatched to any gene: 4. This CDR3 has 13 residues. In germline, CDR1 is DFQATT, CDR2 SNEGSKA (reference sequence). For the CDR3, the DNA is TGCAGTGCGACAGGGGCCCTCAATCAGCCCCAGCATTTT. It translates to CSATGALNQPQHF.

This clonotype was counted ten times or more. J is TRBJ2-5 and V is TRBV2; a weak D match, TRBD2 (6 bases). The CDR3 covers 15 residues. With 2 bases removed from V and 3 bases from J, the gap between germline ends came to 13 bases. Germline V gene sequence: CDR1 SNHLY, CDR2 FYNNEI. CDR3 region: CASSERDSLEETQYF. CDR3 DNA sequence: TGTGCCAGCAGTGAAAGGGACTCCCTGGAAGAGACCCAGTACTTC.

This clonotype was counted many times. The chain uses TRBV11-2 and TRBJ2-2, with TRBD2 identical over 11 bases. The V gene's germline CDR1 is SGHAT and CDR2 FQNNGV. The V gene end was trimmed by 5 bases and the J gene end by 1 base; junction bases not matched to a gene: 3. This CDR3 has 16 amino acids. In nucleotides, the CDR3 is TGTGCCAGCAGCCTCCTAGCGGGAGGGAACACCGGGGAGCTGTTTTTT. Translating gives CASSLLAGGNTGELFF.

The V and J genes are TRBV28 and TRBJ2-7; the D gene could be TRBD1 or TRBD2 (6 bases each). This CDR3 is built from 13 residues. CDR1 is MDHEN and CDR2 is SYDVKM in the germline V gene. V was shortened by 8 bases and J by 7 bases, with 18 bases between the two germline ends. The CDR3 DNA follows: TGTGCCAGCGGGGGGCGCGAGAGGTGGGAGCAGTACTTC. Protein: CASGGRERWEQYF.

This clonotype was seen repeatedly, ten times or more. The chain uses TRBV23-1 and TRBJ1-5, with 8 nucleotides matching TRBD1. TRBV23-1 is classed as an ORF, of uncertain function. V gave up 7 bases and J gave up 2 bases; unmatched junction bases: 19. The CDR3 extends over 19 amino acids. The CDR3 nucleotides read TGCGCCAGCACCCCCTCGAGCCCGGACAGGGAGTATGGCAATCAGCCCCAGCATTTT. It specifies CASTPSSPDREYGNQPQHF.

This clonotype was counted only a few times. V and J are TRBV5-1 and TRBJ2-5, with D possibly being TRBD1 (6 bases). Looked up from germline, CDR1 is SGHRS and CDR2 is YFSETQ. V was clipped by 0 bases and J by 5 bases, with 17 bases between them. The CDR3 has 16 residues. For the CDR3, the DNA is TGCGCCAGCAGCTTGGCCGACCTCCCGAGGGGGGAGACCCAGTACTTC. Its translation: CASSLADLPRGETQYF. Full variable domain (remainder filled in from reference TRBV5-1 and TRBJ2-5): KAGVTQTPRYLIKTRGQQVTLSCSPISGHRSVSWYQQTPGQGLQFLFEYFSETQRNKGNFPGRFSGRQFSNSRSEMNVSTLELGDSALYLCASSLADLPRGETQYFGPGTRLLVL.

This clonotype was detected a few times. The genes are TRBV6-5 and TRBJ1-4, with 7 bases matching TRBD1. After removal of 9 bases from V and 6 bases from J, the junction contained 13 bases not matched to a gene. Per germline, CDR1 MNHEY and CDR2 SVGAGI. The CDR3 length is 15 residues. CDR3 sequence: CASTPAGQPYEKLFF. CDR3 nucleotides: TGTGCCAGTACCCCCGCGGGACAGCCTTATGAAAAACTGTTTTTT.

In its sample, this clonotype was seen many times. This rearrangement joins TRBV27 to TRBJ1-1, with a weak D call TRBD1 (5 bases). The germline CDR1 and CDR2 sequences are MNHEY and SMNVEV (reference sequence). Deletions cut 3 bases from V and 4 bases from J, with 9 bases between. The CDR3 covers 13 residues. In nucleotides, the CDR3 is TGTGCCAGCAGTTTTTGGGGGGGCACTGAAGCTTTCTTT. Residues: CASSFWGGTEAFF.

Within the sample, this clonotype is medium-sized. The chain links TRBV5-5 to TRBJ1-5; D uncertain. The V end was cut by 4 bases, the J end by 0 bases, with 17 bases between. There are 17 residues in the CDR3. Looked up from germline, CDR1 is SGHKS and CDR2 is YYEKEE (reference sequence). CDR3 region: CASSAGVTWDSNQPQHF. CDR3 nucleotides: TGTGCCAGCAGCGCGGGCGTTACCTGGGATAGCAATCAGCCCCAGCATTTT.

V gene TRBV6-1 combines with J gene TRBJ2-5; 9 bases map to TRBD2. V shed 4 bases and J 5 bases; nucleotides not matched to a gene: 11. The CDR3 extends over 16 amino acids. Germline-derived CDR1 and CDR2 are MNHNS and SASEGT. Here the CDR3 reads CASSGLLAGGRETQYF. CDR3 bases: TGTGCCAGCAGTGGGCTTCTCGCGGGAGGGCGCGAGACCCAGTACTTC.

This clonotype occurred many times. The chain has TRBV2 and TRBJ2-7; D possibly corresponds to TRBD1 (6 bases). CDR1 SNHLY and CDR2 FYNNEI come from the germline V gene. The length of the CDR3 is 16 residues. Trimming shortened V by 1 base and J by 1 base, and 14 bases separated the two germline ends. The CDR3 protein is CASSEVAGQKSYEQYV. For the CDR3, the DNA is TGTGCCAGCAGTGAAGTGGCAGGACAGAAATCCTACGAGCAGTACGTC.

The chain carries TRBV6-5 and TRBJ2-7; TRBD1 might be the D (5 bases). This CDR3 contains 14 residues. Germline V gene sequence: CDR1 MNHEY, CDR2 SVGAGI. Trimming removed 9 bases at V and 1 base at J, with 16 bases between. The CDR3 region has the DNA TGTGCCAGAAAAACGGACACAATTTCCTACGAGCAGTACTTC. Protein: CARKTDTISYEQYF.

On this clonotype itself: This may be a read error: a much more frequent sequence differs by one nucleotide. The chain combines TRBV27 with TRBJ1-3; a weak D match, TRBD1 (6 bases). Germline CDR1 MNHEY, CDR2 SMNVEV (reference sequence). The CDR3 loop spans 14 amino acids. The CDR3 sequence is CASSSGAWGNTIHF. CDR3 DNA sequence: TGTGCCAGCAGTTCGGGGGCGTGGGGAAACACCATACATTTT.